The rows below give T cell receptor beta chains drawn from one sample of a study of blood T cell repertoires in COVID-19. TCRdb's copy holds only in-frame clones and misses some; the assay was immunoSEQ multiplex PCR. In the table there are about 210,000 clones, 81% of which are singletons. The sequencing input was PBMCs or T cells enriched from blood (not recorded which). Receptors were obtained from a woman between 50 and 59 years old with acute COVID-19. Each CDR3 is given with its conserved first and last residue. The order of the fields is J gene, V gene, clone size, D gene, CDR3 protein, CDR3 DNA. D genes are given only for firm matches. Not all rows give a size; the values are once, few, many and, for expanded clones, a class.

>TRBJ2-2|TRBV18|NA|NA
CASSPGIHSGAGELFF
TGTGCCAGCTCACCAGGAATCCATTCCGGGGCCGGGGAGCTGTTTTTT
>TRBJ2-2|TRBV18|NA|NA
CASSVQGSGELFF
TGTGCCAGCTCGGTACAGGGTTCCGGGGAGCTGTTTTTT
>TRBJ2-1|TRBV11-2|once|NA
CASSLDRDQQFF
TGTGCCAGCAGCTTAGACCGGGATCAACAGTTCTTC
>TRBJ1-1|TRBV11-2|NA|TRBD1
CASSPRQGTEAFF
TGTGCCAGCAGCCCGAGACAGGGGACTGAAGCTTTCTTT
>TRBJ1-2|TRBV29-1|NA|NA
CSVEGRGREGGYTF
TGCAGCGTTGAAGGCAGGGGTAGAGAGGGCGGCTACACCTTC
>TRBJ2-2|TRBV6-4|NA|NA
CASSEQGQTTGELFF
TGTGCCAGCAGTGAGCAGGGTCAGACCACCGGGGAGCTGTTTTTT
>TRBJ1-6|TRBV7-8|NA|NA
CASMSTGPSSYNSPLHF
TGTGCCAGTATGTCCACAGGGCCTAGTTCCTATAATTCACCCCTCCACTTT
>TRBJ1-5|TRBV7-2|NA|TRBD1
CASSSQGVRNQPQHF
TGTGCCAGCAGCTCGCAGGGGGTTCGGAATCAGCCCCAGCATTTT
>TRBJ1-3|TRBV12-3/TRBV12-4|few|NA
CASSLPSDTIYF
TGTGCCAGCAGTTTACCCTCGGACACCATATATTTT
>TRBJ2-1|TRBV3-1/TRBV3-2|NA|TRBD2
CASSPILAGGPYNEQFF
TGTGCCAGCAGCCCCATACTAGCGGGGGGGCCTTACAATGAGCAGTTCTTC
>TRBJ2-2|TRBV19|NA|NA
CASSVGGSTGELFF
TGTGCCAGTAGTGTGGGGGGTAGCACCGGGGAGCTGTTTTTT
>TRBJ1-5|TRBV6-2/TRBV6-3|NA|TRBD1
CASSYARTGRHQPQHF
TGTGCCAGCAGTTACGCGCGGACAGGGCGGCACCAGCCCCAGCATTTT
>TRBJ1-1|TRBV29-1|NA|TRBD1
CSVGQVNTEAFF
TGCAGCGTGGGACAGGTGAACACTGAAGCTTTCTTT
>TRBJ2-5|TRBV5-6|NA|NA
CASSFGGRGETQYF
TGTGCCAGCAGCTTCGGGGGGCGCGGGGAGACCCAGTACTTC
>TRBJ2-1|TRBV11-2|NA|TRBD1
CASSTRGQGLNEQFF
TGTGCCAGCAGCACAAGGGGACAGGGATTGAATGAGCAGTTCTTC
>TRBJ2-1|TRBV24-1|NA|TRBD1
CATSQGVLNEQFF
TGTGCCACCAGCCAGGGGGTTTTAAATGAGCAGTTCTTC